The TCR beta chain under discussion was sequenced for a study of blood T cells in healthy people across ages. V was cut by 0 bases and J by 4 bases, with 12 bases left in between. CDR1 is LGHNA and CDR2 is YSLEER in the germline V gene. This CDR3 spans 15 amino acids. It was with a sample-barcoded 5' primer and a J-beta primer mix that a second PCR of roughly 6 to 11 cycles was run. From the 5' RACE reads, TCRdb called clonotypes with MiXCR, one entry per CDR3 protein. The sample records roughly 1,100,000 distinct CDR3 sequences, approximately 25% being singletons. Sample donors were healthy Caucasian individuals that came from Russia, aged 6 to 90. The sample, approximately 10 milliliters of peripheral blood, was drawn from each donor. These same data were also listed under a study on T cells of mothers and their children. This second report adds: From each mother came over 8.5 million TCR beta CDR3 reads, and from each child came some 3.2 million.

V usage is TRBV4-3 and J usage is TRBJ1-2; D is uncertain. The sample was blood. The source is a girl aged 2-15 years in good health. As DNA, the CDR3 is TGCGCCAGCAGCCAAGAAGAAAGGGAGGCCTATGGCTACACCTTC. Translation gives CASSQEEREAYGYTF.